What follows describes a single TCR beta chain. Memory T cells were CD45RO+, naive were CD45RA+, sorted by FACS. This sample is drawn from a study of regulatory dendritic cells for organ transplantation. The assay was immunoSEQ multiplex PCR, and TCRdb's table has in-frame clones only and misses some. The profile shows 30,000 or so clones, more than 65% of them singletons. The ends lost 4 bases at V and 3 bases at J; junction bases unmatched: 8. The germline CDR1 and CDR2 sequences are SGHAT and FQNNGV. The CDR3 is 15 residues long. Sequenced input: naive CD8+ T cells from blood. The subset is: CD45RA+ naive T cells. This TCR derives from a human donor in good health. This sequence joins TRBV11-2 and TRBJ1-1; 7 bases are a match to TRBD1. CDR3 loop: CASSYNDRADTEAFF. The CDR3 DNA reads TGTGCCAGCAGCTACAATGACAGGGCGGACACTGAAGCTTTCTTT. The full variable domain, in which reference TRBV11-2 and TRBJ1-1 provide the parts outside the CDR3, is EAGVAQSPRYKIIEKRQSVAFWCNPISGHATLYWYQQILGQGPKLLIQFQNNGVVDDSQLPKDRFSAERLKGVDSTLKIQPAKLEDSAVYLCASSYNDRADTEAFFGQGTRLTVV.